Listed here are 29 T cell receptor beta chains from one sample, sequenced in a study of cytomegalovirus exposure and HLA in healthy donors. 13 Jbeta primers and 60 Vbeta primers were used for the PCR. The repertoire was sequenced with immunoSEQ multiplex PCR; TCRdb's copy has only in-frame clones and lacks some. Here the sample spans 200,000 or so clones, around 77% being singletons. Sequencing was done on a sample of PBMCs. The receptors shown here come from a woman aged 25 to 39 in good health and CMV-seronegative.

This clone came up once. The V and J genes are TRBV14 and TRBJ2-5; 8 bases match TRBD2. Germline-derived CDR1 and CDR2 are SGHDN and FVKESK. The CDR3 runs to 13 residues. V shed 0 bases and J 7 bases; nucleotides not matched to a gene: 1. In nucleotides, the CDR3 is TGTGCCAGCAGCCAAGACCTAGCGGGGACCCAGTACTTC. Translating it yields CASSQDLAGTQYF.

The chain uses TRBV30 and TRBJ2-7; TRBD2 agrees at 9 bases. Germline V CDR1 and CDR2: GTSNPN, SVGIG (reference sequence). This CDR3 has 13 residues. V was pared by 8 bases and J by 4 bases, with 9 bases of the junction left unmatched. In nucleotides, the CDR3 is TGTGCCAGTAGCGGGAGTTGGTTTTACGAGCAGTACTTC. Residues: CASSGSWFYEQYF. Full variable domain (rest looked up from reference TRBV30 and TRBJ2-7): SQTIHQWPATLVQPVGSPLSLECTVEGTSNPNLYWYRQAAGRGLQLLFYSVGIGQISSEVPQNLSASRPQDRQFILSSKKLLLSDSGFYLCASSGSWFYEQYFGPGTRLTVT.

CDR3 sequence: CASSLSTGPEAFF. Written as DNA, the CDR3 is TGTGCCAGCAGTTTAAGTACAGGGCCTGAAGCTTTCTTT. The chain links TRBV2 to TRBJ1-1; TRBD1 is a possible D gene (6 bases). Germline assignment: CDR1 SNHLY and CDR2 FYNNEI. There are 13 residues in the CDR3. The V end was cut by 5 bases, the J end by 6 bases, with 13 bases between.

The chain has TRBV6-6 and TRBJ2-3; 7 bases are a match to TRBD2. J was trimmed by 4 bases and V by 0 bases; bases with no gene match: 1. The germline V gene has CDR1 MNHNY and CDR2 SVGAGI (reference sequence). The length of the CDR3 is 14 residues. CDR3 sequence: CASSYSRGSDTQYF. The CDR3 nucleotides are TGTGCCAGCAGTTACTCGCGGGGGTCAGATACGCAGTATTTT.

This chain uses TRBV18 with TRBJ2-7; D may be TRBD1 (6 bases). Germline V gene sequence: CDR1 KGHSH, CDR2 LQKENI. CDR3 size: 13 residues. V lost 2 bases and J 1 base, leaving 6 bases between the germline ends. This chain's CDR3 is CASSPGQSYEQYF. The CDR3 coding sequence is TGTGCCAGCTCACCAGGACAGTCCTACGAGCAGTACTTC.

This rearrangement joins TRBV10-3 to TRBJ2-7, with D perhaps TRBD2 (5 bases). The CDR3 spans 12 residues. The germline V and J ends were trimmed by 3 bases and 7 bases, with 10 bases remaining between them. The V gene's germline CDR1 is ENHRY and CDR2 SYGVKD. CDR3 DNA: TGTGCCATCAGTGAAACCAGGAGGGAGCAGTACTTC. Its protein is CAISETRREQYF.

This chain connects TRBV30 to TRBJ2-1; D may be TRBD2 (6 bases). CDR3 length: 14 amino acids. Germline CDR1 and CDR2: GTSNPN and SVGIG (reference sequence). V lost 0 bases and J 4 bases, leaving 10 bases between the germline ends. CDR3 sequence reads: CAWSVRTIYNEQFF. The CDR3 nucleotides are TGTGCCTGGAGTGTCAGGACTATTTACAATGAGCAGTTCTTC.

The chain links TRBV9 to TRBJ1-1, with a weak D call TRBD1 (5 bases). The CDR3 consists of 15 residues. CDR1 is SGDLS and CDR2 is YYNGEE in the germline V gene. V was trimmed by 3 bases and J by 1 base, leaving 13 bases between them. CDR3 region: CASSAQTDANTEAFF. Here the CDR3 DNA reads TGTGCCAGCAGCGCCCAGACAGATGCGAACACTGAAGCTTTCTTT. The complete variable domain, with remaining parts taken from reference TRBV9 and TRBJ1-1, reads DSGVTQTPKHLITATGQRVTLRCSPRSGDLSVYWYQQSLDQGLQFLIQYYNGEERAKGNILERFSAQQFPDLHSELNLSSLELGDSALYFCASSAQTDANTEAFFGQGTRLTVV.

The chain links TRBV5-6 to TRBJ2-7; TRBD1 matches at 9 bases. The CDR3 has 15 residues. Germline V gene data show CDR1 as SGHDT and CDR2 as YYEEEE. The J segment lost 3 bases and the V segment lost 4 bases, leaving 8 bases of the junction unmatched. The chain's CDR3 is CASSRNAGQGYEQYF. CDR3 DNA sequence: TGTGCCAGCAGCCGGAACGCGGGACAGGGCTACGAGCAGTACTTC. The entire variable domain, with the rest obtained from reference TRBV5-6 and TRBJ2-7, is as follows: DAGVTQSPTHLIKTRGQQVTLRCSPKSGHDTVSWYQQALGQGPQFIFQYYEEEERQRGNFPDRFSGHQFPNYSSELNVNALLLGDSALYLCASSRNAGQGYEQYFGPGTRLTVT.

The chain links TRBV27 to TRBJ1-3; D not resolved. The germline gives CDR1 MNHEY, CDR2 SMNVEV (reference sequence). This CDR3 is built from 13 residues. V lost 3 bases to trimming and J lost 2 bases, with 5 bases between them. CDR3 sequence reads: CASSFIPGNTIYF. The DNA of the CDR3 is TGTGCCAGCAGTTTTATCCCTGGAAACACCATATATTTT.

The rearrangement joins TRBV7-9 to TRBJ1-1, with TRBD1 matching 7 bases. From germline, CDR1 is SEHNR and CDR2 FQNEAQ (reference sequence). J gave up 1 base and V 0 bases, and 5 bases lay outside the gene matches. The CDR3 loop spans 16 amino acids. The CDR3 nucleotides read TGTGCCAGCAGCTTAGCTTACAGGGGACAGAACACTGAAGCTTTCTTT. It encodes CASSLAYRGQNTEAFF.

The chain links TRBV7-9 to TRBJ1-3, with 7 bases that match TRBD1. CDR3 length: 15 residues. The germline CDR1 and CDR2 sequences are SEHNR and FQNEAQ (reference sequence). The ends lost 4 bases at V and 0 bases at J; junction bases unmatched: 3. As DNA, the CDR3 is TGTGCCAGCAGCTGGGGACAGATCTCTGGAAACACCATATATTTT. This sequence encodes CASSWGQISGNTIYF.

J is TRBJ1-4 and V is TRBV6-6; the match to TRBD1 covers 12 bases. The CDR3 loop spans 15 amino acids. In germline, CDR1 is MNHNY, CDR2 SVGAGI (reference sequence). J lost 11 bases, V lost 2 bases, and 6 bases had no gene match. This chain's CDR3 is CASSYGTGGSRKLFF. In DNA, the CDR3 is TGTGCCAGCAGTTACGGGACAGGGGGCAGCAGGAAACTGTTTTTT.

The chain links TRBV6-4 to TRBJ2-3; no firm D call. Germline V lookup: CDR1 MRHNA, CDR2 SNTAGT. Trimming pared 0 bases from V and 5 bases from J, leaving 6 bases between. CDR3 length: 13 residues. The CDR3 region is CASSDSEQDTQYF. CDR3 DNA sequence: TGTGCCAGCAGTGACTCGGAGCAAGATACGCAGTATTTT.

This chain connects TRBV9 to TRBJ2-3, with a weak D call TRBD2 (6 bases). Germline-derived CDR1 and CDR2 are SGDLS and YYNGEE. The CDR3 has 16 amino acids. Between the trimmed V and J ends, which lost 7 bases and 1 base, there was a span of 19 bases. CDR3: CASSSRGGLGTDTQYF. CDR3 nucleotides: TGTGCCAGCTCCAGCCGTGGAGGGCTGGGCACAGATACGCAGTATTTT.

Written as DNA, the CDR3 is TGTGCCAGCAGTGAAGCGCTAAGCTGGGTGGGCGAGACCCAGTACTTC. The encoded protein is CASSEALSWVGETQYF. The J gene is TRBJ2-5, the V gene TRBV6-1; D uncertain. There are 16 residues in the CDR3. V was trimmed by 0 bases and J by 5 bases, leaving 16 bases between them. The V gene's germline CDR1 is MNHNS and CDR2 SASEGT.

This clone showed up just a few times. The chain joins TRBV18 to TRBJ2-1; TRBD1 matches 8 bases. The CDR3 is made up of 16 amino acids. Germline CDR1 reads KGHSH; CDR2 reads LQKENI. After removal of 4 bases from V and 9 bases from J, the junction contained 14 bases not matched to a gene. In nucleotides, the CDR3 is TGTGCCAGCTCACGATTTCCGGTGACAGGGGTCAGTGAGCAGTTCTTC. Amino acid sequence: CASSRFPVTGVSEQFF.

The chain is built from TRBV5-1 and TRBJ1-4; 9 nucleotides line up with TRBD1. Germline lookup yields CDR1 SGHRS and CDR2 YFSETQ. J gave up 7 bases and V 4 bases, and 8 bases lay outside the gene matches. The CDR3 covers 15 residues. As DNA, the CDR3 is TGCGCCAGCAGCGTACAGGGACAGGGAAGTGAAAAACTGTTTTTT. Translating it yields CASSVQGQGSEKLFF.

The chain has TRBV28 and TRBJ1-2; 7 nucleotides align to TRBD1. Germline CDR1 is MDHEN and CDR2 is SYDVKM. The CDR3 is 15 amino acids. V shed 6 bases and J 2 bases; nucleotides not matched to a gene: 9. CDR3: CASRDATGTNYGYTF. DNA of the CDR3: TGTGCCAGCAGAGACGCGACAGGGACCAACTATGGCTACACCTTC.

The chain combines TRBV7-2 with TRBJ2-5; D may be TRBD1 (6 bases). With the DNA end fitting TRBJ2-7 better, the J assignment may be wrong. The germline V gene encodes CDR1 SGHTA and CDR2 FQGNSA. The CDR3 has 15 amino acids. The CDR3 DNA reads TGTGCCAGCAGCTTATTCCTGGACAGACCTTACGAGCAGTACTTC. It encodes CASSLFLDRPYEQYF.

The gene calls are TRBV11-2 and TRBJ1-3; D possibly corresponds to TRBD1 (5 bases). Germline V gives CDR1 SGHAT, CDR2 FQNNGV. The CDR3 runs to 15 residues. Trimming took 2 bases from V and 4 from J, leaving 12 bases between them. The CDR3 reads CASSLILGAGNTIYF. CDR3 sequence (DNA): TGTGCCAGCAGCTTAATCCTAGGGGCAGGAAACACCATATATTTT.

CDR3 residues: CASSLFSTNEKLFF. CDR3 DNA sequence: TGTGCCAGCAGCCTATTTTCAACTAATGAAAAACTGTTTTTT. The chain uses TRBV5-4 and TRBJ1-4; D is ambiguous. The CDR3 is 14 residues long. CDR1 SGHNT and CDR2 YYREEE come from the germline V gene (reference sequence). The germline V and J ends were trimmed by 4 bases and 0 bases, with 7 bases remaining between them.

This clone was recorded a few times. The chain has TRBV9 and TRBJ1-5; no clear D gene. Germline V gene sequence: CDR1 SGDLS, CDR2 YYNGEE. V was pared by 0 bases and J by 0 bases, with 4 bases between. The CDR3 contains 14 residues. The CDR3 DNA sequence: TGTGCCAGCAGCGTAGACGGTAGCAATCAGCCCCAGCATTTT. This gives the protein CASSVDGSNQPQHF.

The gene calls are TRBV18 and TRBJ2-7; 9 bases are a match to TRBD1. J was trimmed by 0 bases and V by 6 bases; bases with no gene match: 9. The germline V gene has CDR1 KGHSH and CDR2 LQKENI. This CDR3 is built from 16 residues. The CDR3 loop is CASSPIPGQGSYEQYF. Here the CDR3 DNA reads TGTGCCAGCTCGCCTATCCCGGGACAGGGCTCCTACGAGCAGTACTTC.

V is TRBV6-5 and J is TRBJ2-7, with 10 bases fitting TRBD1. CDR1 and CDR2 (germline): MNHEY, SVGAGI. CDR3 length: 15 amino acids. The V segment lost 8 bases and the J segment 5 bases; nucleotides outside the gene matches: 12. The CDR3 sequence: CASGVFGTGDHEQYF. The CDR3 nucleotides read TGTGCCAGCGGGGTTTTTGGGACAGGGGACCACGAGCAGTACTTC.

The chain couples TRBV27 to TRBJ2-7, with 8 bases that match TRBD2. V lost 8 bases, J lost 2 bases, and 5 bases stayed unmatched. CDR1 is MNHEY and CDR2 is SMNVEV in the germline V gene (reference sequence). CDR3 size: 13 residues. The CDR3 coding sequence is TGTGCCAGCGCTACTAGCGGCCCCTACGAGCAGTACTTC. This codes for CASATSGPYEQYF.

V gene TRBV5-1 combines with J gene TRBJ2-3; 10 positions match TRBD1. Trimming at V came to 4 bases and at J to 2 bases, leaving 10 bases not matched to a gene. The germline gives CDR1 SGHRS, CDR2 YFSETQ. The CDR3 runs to 17 residues. CDR3 amino acids: CASSTKSGTGVTDTQYF. The CDR3 DNA reads TGCGCCAGCAGCACCAAATCCGGGACAGGGGTCACAGATACGCAGTATTTT.

Details on this clone: Different DNA sequences within this sample yield the same CDR3. The chain has TRBV13 and TRBJ2-7, with D maybe TRBD1 (5 bases). The germline gives CDR1 PRHDT, CDR2 FYEKMQ (reference sequence). This CDR3 contains 12 residues. V lost 3 bases to trimming and J lost 12 bases, with 15 bases between them. This CDR3 reads CASSLYQGFSYF. CDR3 in DNA: TGTGCCAGCAGCTTGTACCAGGGTTTCTCGTACTTC. Using reference TRBV13 and TRBJ2-7 for the parts outside the CDR3, the full variable domain is AAGVIQSPRHLIKEKRETATLKCYPIPRHDTVYWYQQGPGQDPQFLISFYEKMQSDKGSIPDRFSAQQFSDYHSELNMSSLELGDSALYFCASSLYQGFSYFGPGTRLTVT.

The chain combines TRBV6-5 with TRBJ1-2; D is ambiguous. The V gene lost 7 bases and the J gene lost 5 bases, with 14 bases spanning the gap. Germline CDR1 is MNHEY and CDR2 is SVGAGI. The CDR3 is 13 amino acids. CDR3 bases: TGTGCCAGCACCCCCGGGGAGTGGTATGGCTACACCTTC. Translation: CASTPGEWYGYTF.